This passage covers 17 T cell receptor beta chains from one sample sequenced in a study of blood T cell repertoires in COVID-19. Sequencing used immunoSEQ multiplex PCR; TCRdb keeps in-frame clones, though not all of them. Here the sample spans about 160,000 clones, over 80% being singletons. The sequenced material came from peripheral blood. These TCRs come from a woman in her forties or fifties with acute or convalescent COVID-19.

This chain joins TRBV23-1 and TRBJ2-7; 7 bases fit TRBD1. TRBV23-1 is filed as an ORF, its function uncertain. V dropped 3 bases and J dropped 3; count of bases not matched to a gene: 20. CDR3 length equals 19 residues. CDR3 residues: CASSHRMRQGRVPHYEQYF. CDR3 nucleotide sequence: TGCGCCAGCAGTCACCGGATGAGACAGGGAAGGGTCCCCCACTACGAGCAGTACTTC.

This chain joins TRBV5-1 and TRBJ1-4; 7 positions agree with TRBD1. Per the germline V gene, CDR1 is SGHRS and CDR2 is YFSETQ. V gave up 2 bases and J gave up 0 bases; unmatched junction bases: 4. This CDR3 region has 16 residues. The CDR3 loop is CASSFRQGATNEKLFF. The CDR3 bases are TGCGCCAGCAGCTTCCGACAGGGTGCAACTAATGAAAAACTGTTTTTT. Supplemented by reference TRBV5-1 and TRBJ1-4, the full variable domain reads KAGVTQTPRYLIKTRGQQVTLSCSPISGHRSVSWYQQTPGQGLQFLFEYFSETQRNKGNFPGRFSGRQFSNSRSEMNVSTLELGDSALYLCASSFRQGATNEKLFFGSGTQLSVL.

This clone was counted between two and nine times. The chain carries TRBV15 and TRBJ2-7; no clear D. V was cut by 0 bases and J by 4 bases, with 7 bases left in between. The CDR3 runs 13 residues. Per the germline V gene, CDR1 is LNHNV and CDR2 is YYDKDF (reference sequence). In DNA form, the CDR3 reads TGTGCCACCAGCAGAGACTTTAATTACGAGCAGTACTTC. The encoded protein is CATSRDFNYEQYF.

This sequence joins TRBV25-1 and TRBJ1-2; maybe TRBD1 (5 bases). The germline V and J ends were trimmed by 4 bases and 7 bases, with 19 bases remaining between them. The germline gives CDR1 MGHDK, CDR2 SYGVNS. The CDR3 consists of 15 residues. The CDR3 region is CASSALWEGQGGYTF. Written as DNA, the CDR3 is TGTGCCAGCAGTGCCCTATGGGAGGGTCAGGGTGGCTACACCTTC.

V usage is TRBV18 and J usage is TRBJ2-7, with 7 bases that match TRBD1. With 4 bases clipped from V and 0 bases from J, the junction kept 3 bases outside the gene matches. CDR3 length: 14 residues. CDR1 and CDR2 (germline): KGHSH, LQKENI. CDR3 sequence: CASSQTGTSYEQYF. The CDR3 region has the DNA TGTGCCAGCTCACAGACAGGGACCTCCTACGAGCAGTACTTC.

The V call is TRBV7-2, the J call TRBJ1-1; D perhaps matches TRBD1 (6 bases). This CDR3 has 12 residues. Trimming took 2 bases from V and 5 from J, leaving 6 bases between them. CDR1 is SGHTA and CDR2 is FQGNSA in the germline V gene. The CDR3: CASSLRGTEAFF. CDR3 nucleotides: TGTGCCAGCAGCTTAAGGGGGACTGAAGCTTTCTTT. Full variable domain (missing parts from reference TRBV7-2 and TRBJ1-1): GAGVSQSPSNKVTEKGKDVELRCDPISGHTALYWYRQSLGQGLEFLIYFQGNSAPDKSGLPSDRFSAERTGGSVSTLTIQRTQQEDSAVYLCASSLRGTEAFFGQGTRLTVV.

The CDR3 protein is CASSQSPGQGSDQPQHF. CDR3 DNA sequence: TGCGCCAGCAGTCAATCACCGGGACAGGGGAGCGATCAGCCCCAGCATTTT. This sequence joins TRBV23-1 and TRBJ1-5; 10 nucleotides agree with TRBD1. TRBV23-1 is placed among ORFs of uncertain function. The J segment lost 5 bases and the V segment lost 0 bases, leaving 7 bases of the junction unmatched. CDR3 size: 17 residues.

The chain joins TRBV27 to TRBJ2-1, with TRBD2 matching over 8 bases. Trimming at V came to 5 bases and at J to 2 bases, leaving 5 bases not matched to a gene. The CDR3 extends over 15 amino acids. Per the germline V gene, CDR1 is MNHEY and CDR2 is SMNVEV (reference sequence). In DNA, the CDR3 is TGTGCCAGCAGTCGGGAGGGCAGGGCCTACAATGAGCAGTTCTTC. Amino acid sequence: CASSREGRAYNEQFF.

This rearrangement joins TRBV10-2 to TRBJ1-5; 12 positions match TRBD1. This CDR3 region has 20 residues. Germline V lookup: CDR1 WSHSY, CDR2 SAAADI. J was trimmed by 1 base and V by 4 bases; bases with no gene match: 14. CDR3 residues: CASSVSSGGQGARSNQPQHF. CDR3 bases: TGCGCCAGCAGTGTAAGTTCGGGGGGACAGGGGGCGCGAAGCAATCAGCCCCAGCATTTT.

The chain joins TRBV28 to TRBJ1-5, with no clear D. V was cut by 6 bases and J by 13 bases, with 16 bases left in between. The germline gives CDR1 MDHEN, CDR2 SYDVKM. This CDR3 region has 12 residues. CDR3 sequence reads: CASRTGRSLQHF. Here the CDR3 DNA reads TGTGCCAGCAGGACGGGTCGTTCCCTTCAGCATTTT.

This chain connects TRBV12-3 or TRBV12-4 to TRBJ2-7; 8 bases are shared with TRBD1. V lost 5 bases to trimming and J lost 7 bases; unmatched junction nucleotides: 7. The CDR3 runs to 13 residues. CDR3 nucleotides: TGTGCCAGCAGTCCGGACAGGGCGGGTGAGCAGTACTTC. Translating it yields CASSPDRAGEQYF.

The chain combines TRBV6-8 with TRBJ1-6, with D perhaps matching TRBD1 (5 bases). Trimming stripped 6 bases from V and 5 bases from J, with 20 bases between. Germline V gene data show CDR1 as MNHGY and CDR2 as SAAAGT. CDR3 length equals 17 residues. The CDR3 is CASSPLRDSSHNSPLHF. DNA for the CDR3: TGTGCCAGCAGCCCCCTCCGGGACTCAAGCCATAATTCACCCCTCCACTTT.

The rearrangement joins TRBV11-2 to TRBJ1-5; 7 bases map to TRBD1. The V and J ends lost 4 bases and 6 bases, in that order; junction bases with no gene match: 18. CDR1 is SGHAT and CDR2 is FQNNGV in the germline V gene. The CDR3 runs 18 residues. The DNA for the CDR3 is TGTGCCAGCAGCTCAGCCCTCATGGAGACAGGGAGGCGTCAGCCCCAGCATTTT. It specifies CASSSALMETGRRQPQHF.

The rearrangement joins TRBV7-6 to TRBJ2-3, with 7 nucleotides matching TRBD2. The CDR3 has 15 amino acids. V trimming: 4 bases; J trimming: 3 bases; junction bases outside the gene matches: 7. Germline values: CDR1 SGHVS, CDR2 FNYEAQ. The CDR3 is CASSSGRDYTDTQYF. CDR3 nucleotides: TGTGCCAGCAGCTCAGGAAGGGACTATACAGATACGCAGTATTTT.

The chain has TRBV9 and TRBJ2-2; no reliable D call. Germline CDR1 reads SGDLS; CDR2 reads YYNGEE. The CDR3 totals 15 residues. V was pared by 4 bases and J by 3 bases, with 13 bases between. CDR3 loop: CASSPRVEDTGELFF. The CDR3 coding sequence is TGTGCCAGCAGCCCCCGCGTAGAGGACACCGGGGAGCTGTTTTTT.

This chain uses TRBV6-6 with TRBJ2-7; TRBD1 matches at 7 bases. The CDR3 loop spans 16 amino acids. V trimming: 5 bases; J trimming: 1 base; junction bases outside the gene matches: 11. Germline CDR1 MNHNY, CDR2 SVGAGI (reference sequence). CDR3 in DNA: TGTGCCAGCAGTACTTATGGGGGACAGCCGTCCTACGAGCAGTACTTC. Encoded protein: CASSTYGGQPSYEQYF.

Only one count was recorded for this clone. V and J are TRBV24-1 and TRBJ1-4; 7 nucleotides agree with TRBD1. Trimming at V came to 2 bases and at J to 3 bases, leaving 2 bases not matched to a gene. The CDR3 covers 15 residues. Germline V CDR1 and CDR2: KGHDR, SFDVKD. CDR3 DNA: TGTGCCACCAGTGATTCGGGACAGCCTAATGAAAAACTGTTTTTT. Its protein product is CATSDSGQPNEKLFF.